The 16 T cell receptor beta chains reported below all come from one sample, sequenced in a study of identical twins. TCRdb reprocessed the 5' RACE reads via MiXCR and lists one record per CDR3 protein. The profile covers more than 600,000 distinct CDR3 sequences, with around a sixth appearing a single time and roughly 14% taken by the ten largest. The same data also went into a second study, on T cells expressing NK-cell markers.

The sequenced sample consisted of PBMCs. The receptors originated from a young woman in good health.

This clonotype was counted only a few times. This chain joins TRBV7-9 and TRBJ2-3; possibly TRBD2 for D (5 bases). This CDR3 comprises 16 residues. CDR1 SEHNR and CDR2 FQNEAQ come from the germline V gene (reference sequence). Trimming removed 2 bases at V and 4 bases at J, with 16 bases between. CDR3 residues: CASSLRGSATADTQYF. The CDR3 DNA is TGTGCCAGCAGCTTAAGAGGGAGCGCAACGGCAGATACGCAGTATTTT. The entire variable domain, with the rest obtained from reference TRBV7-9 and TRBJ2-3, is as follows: DTGVSQNPRHKITKRGQNVTFRCDPISEHNRLYWYRQTLGQGPEFLTYFQNEAQLEKSRLLSDRFSAERPKGSFSTLEIQRTEQGDSAMYLCASSLRGSATADTQYFGPGTRLTVL.

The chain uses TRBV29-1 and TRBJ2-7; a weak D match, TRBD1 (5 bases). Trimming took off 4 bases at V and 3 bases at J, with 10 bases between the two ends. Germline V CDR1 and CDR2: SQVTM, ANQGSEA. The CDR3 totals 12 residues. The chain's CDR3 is CSVVGQGYEQYF. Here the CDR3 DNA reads TGCAGCGTTGTAGGTCAGGGCTACGAGCAGTACTTC.

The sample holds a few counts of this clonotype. CDR3 residues: CSAIRGLAGAYEQYF. The DNA of the CDR3 is TGCAGTGCTATTCGGGGACTAGCGGGAGCCTACGAGCAGTACTTC. This chain joins TRBV20-1 and TRBJ2-7; 14 nucleotides line up with TRBD2. The CDR3 has 15 amino acids. The V gene's germline CDR1 is DFQATT and CDR2 SNEGSKA (reference sequence). With 4 bases clipped from V and 2 bases from J, the junction kept 4 bases outside the gene matches.

This CDR3 reads CASSDTGTGGLEQYF. CDR3 sequence (DNA): TGTGCCAGCAGCGACACCGGGACAGGGGGCCTCGAGCAGTACTTC. The chain joins TRBV25-1 to TRBJ2-7, with 12 bases that match TRBD1. The germline gives CDR1 MGHDK, CDR2 SYGVNS. V gave up 6 bases and J gave up 6 bases; unmatched junction bases: 9. The CDR3 length is 15 residues.

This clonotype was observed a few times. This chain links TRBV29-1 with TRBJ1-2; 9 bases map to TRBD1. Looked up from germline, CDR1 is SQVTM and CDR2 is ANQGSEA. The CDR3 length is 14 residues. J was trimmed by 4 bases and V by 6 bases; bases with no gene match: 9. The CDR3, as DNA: TGCAGCGTCGTACACAGGGGGCGCGGCTATGGCTACACCTTC. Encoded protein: CSVVHRGRGYGYTF.

CDR3 region: CASRLGQGTYEQYF. CDR3 nucleotides: TGTGCCAGCAGACTCGGGCAGGGAACCTACGAGCAGTACTTC. The chain carries TRBV6-5 and TRBJ2-7, with D possibly matching TRBD1 (5 bases). This CDR3 contains 14 residues. V lost 6 bases to trimming and J lost 2 bases, with 14 bases between them. CDR1 is MNHEY and CDR2 is SVGAGI in the germline V gene.

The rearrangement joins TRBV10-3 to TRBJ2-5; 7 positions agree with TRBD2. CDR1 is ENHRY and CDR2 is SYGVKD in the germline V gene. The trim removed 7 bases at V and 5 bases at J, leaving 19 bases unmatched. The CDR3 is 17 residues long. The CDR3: CAIKDPAGAGASETQYF. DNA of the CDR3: TGTGCCATCAAGGACCCCGCTGGGGCGGGAGCTAGCGAGACCCAGTACTTC.

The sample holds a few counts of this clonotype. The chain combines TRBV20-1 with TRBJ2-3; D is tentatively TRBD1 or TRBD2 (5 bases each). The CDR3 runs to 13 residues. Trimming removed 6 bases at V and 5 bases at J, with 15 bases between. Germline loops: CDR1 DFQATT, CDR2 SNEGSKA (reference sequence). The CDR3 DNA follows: TGCAGTGCCGGGGCTTCAAGGGTAGATACGCAGTATTTT. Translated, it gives CSAGASRVDTQYF.

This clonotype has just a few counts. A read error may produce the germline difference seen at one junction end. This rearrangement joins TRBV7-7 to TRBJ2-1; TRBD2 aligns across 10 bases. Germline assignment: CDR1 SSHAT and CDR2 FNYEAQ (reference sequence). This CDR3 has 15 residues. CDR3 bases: TGTGCTAGCAGCTTAGAAGCGGGGGGGCCCTATGAGCAGTTCTTC. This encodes CASSLEAGGPYEQFF.

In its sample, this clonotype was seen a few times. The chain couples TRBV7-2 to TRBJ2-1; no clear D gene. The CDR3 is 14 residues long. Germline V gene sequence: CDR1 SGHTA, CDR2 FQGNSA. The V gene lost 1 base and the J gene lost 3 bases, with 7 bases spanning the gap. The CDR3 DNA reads TGTGCCAGCAGCTTAGTCACCTTCTACAATGAGCAGTTCTTC. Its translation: CASSLVTFYNEQFF.

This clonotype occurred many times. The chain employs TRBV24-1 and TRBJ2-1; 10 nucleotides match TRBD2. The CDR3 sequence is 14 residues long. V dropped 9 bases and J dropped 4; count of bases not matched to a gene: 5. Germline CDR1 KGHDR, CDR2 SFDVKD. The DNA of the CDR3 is TGTGCCACCTATAATAGCGGGGGGTACAATGAGCAGTTCTTC. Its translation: CATYNSGGYNEQFF.

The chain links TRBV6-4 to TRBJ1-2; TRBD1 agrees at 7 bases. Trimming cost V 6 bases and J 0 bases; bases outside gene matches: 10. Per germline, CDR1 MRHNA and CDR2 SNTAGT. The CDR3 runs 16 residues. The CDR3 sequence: CASSPTRDSANYGYTF. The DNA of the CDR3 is TGTGCCAGCAGCCCGACCCGGGACAGTGCTAACTATGGCTACACCTTC.

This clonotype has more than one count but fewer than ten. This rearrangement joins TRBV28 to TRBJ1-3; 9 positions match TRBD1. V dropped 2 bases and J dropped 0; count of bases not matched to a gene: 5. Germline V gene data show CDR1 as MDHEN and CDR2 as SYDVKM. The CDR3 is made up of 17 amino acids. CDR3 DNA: TGTGCCAGCAGTTTAGGACAGGGGCGCTACTCTGGAAACACCATATATTTT. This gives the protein CASSLGQGRYSGNTIYF.

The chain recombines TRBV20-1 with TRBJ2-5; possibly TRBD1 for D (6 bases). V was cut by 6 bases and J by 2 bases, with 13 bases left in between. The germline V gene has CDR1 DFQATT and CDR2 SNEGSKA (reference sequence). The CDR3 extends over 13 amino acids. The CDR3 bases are TGCAGTGCCGATACAGGGTATCAAGAGACCCAGTACTTC. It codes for CSADTGYQETQYF.

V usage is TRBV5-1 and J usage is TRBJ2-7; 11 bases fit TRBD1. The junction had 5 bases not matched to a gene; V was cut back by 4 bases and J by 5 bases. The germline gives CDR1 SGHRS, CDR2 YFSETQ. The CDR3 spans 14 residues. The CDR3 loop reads CASSQGQGEDEQYF. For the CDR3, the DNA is TGCGCCAGCAGCCAGGGACAGGGGGAGGACGAGCAGTACTTC. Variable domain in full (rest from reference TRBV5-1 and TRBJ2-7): KAGVTQTPRYLIKTRGQQVTLSCSPISGHRSVSWYQQTPGQGLQFLFEYFSETQRNKGNFPGRFSGRQFSNSRSEMNVSTLELGDSALYLCASSQGQGEDEQYFGPGTRLTVT.

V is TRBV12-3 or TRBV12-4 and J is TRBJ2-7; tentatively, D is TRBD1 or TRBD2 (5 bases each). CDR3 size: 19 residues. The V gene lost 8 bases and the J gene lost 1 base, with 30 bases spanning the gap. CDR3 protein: CASGNDAGWLGGQSYEQYF. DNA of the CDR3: TGTGCCAGCGGAAACGACGCAGGGTGGCTTGGAGGCCAATCCTACGAGCAGTACTTC.